These T cell receptor beta chains were read from a single sample in a study of blood T cell repertoires in COVID-19. Measured with immunoSEQ multiplex PCR; TCRdb has only the in-frame clones, and not every one. The repertoire has 250,000 to 350,000 clones, 65% to 85% of them found once; the top ten carry roughly 1.6%. Material for sequencing was peripheral blood. These receptor sequences come from a human donor with COVID-19, enrolled during active disease. The donor label of this sample is uncertain. The CDR3 runs from the conserved cysteine through the conserved F or W. Each record gives: J gene, clone size, V gene, D gene, CDR3 DNA, CDR3 protein. A D gene is named only where the DNA matches it firmly. Size tells how often a clone was seen (once, few, many) or the class of an expanded clone, and some rows leave it out.

j_gene: TRBJ2-1
abundance: NA
v_gene: TRBV10-3
d_gene: TRBD1
CDR3nt: TGTGCCATCAGTGTTGGACAGGGAATCTCCTCCTACAATGAGCAGTTCTTC
CDR3aa: CAISVGQGISSYNEQFF

j_gene: TRBJ2-1
abundance: NA
v_gene: TRBV27
d_gene: NA
CDR3nt: TGTGCCAGCAGTCCAAGCCCCAGCGGCAGTCCGAATGAGCAGTTCTTC
CDR3aa: CASSPSPSGSPNEQFF

j_gene: TRBJ1-1
abundance: NA
v_gene: TRBV29-1
d_gene: NA
CDR3nt: TGCAGCGGAAGCGTAGGATCGGGCACTGAAGCTTTCTTT
CDR3aa: CSGSVGSGTEAFF

j_gene: TRBJ1-6
abundance: once
v_gene: TRBV2
d_gene: NA
CDR3nt: TGTGCCAGCAGTGAGAACCCAGGCCCGAATTCACCCCTCCACTTT
CDR3aa: CASSENPGPNSPLHF

j_gene: TRBJ2-5
abundance: NA
v_gene: TRBV9
d_gene: TRBD2
CDR3nt: TGTGCCAGCAGCGTAGGTGGGCTAGCGGGAGGCTCGGGGGAGACCCAGTACTTC
CDR3aa: CASSVGGLAGGSGETQYF

j_gene: TRBJ1-2
abundance: NA
v_gene: TRBV19
d_gene: NA
CDR3nt: TGTGCCAGTACCCTTCGTTCGTCGGATGGCTACACCTTC
CDR3aa: CASTLRSSDGYTF

j_gene: TRBJ1-2
abundance: NA
v_gene: TRBV10-3
d_gene: TRBD1
CDR3nt: TGTGCCATCAGTGGTAACAGGGGAGCTAACTATGGCTACACCTTC
CDR3aa: CAISGNRGANYGYTF

j_gene: TRBJ2-5
abundance: once
v_gene: TRBV3-1/TRBV3-2
d_gene: TRBD1
CDR3nt: TGTGCCAGCAGCCAGTGGGGACAGGGGGCCGAGGAGACCCAGTACTTC
CDR3aa: CASSQWGQGAEETQYF

j_gene: TRBJ1-5
abundance: NA
v_gene: TRBV7-8
d_gene: NA
CDR3nt: TGTGCCAGCAGCCCTAGTAATCAGCCCCAGCATTTT
CDR3aa: CASSPSNQPQHF

j_gene: TRBJ2-1
abundance: NA
v_gene: TRBV18
d_gene: TRBD1
CDR3nt: TGTGCCAGCTCGGCGGGACAGGGGGATAGTGAGCAGTTCTTC
CDR3aa: CASSAGQGDSEQFF

j_gene: TRBJ1-5
abundance: NA
v_gene: TRBV19
d_gene: NA
CDR3nt: TGTGCCAGTAGTACCGGGGCCTTCGGGAGTCAGCCCCAGCATTTT
CDR3aa: CASSTGAFGSQPQHF

j_gene: TRBJ1-5
abundance: NA
v_gene: TRBV2
d_gene: NA
CDR3nt: TGTGCCAGCAGAGGTGGTTCGGTCCCAGGGCAGCCCCAGCATTTT
CDR3aa: CASRGGSVPGQPQHF

j_gene: TRBJ2-5
abundance: NA
v_gene: TRBV30
d_gene: TRBD1
CDR3nt: TGTGCCTGGAGTGTAACAGGGGCAGAGACCCAGTACTTC
CDR3aa: CAWSVTGAETQYF

j_gene: TRBJ2-2
abundance: few
v_gene: TRBV27
d_gene: TRBD1
CDR3nt: TGTGCCAGCAGGCCCCTCCGGACAGGGGGCACCGGGGAGCTGTTTTTT
CDR3aa: CASRPLRTGGTGELFF

j_gene: TRBJ2-3
abundance: once
v_gene: TRBV2
d_gene: TRBD1
CDR3nt: TGTGCCAGCAGTGGACAGGGAAGCACAGATACGCAGTATTTT
CDR3aa: CASSGQGSTDTQYF

j_gene: TRBJ1-5
abundance: few
v_gene: TRBV28
d_gene: NA
CDR3nt: TGTGCCAGCAGTTTGCCGGTGGTTCAGCCCCAGCATTTT
CDR3aa: CASSLPVVQPQHF

j_gene: TRBJ1-1
abundance: NA
v_gene: TRBV29-1
d_gene: NA
CDR3nt: TGCAGCGTTACCATGCCCACAAAGCGCAGAGTTAGTGACACTGAAGCTTTCTTT
CDR3aa: CSVTMPTKRRVSDTEAFF

j_gene: TRBJ1-4
abundance: NA
v_gene: TRBV6-1
d_gene: NA
CDR3nt: TGTGCCAGCAGTGAAGCAGGCGGTGAAAAACTGTTTTTT
CDR3aa: CASSEAGGEKLFF

j_gene: TRBJ2-1
abundance: once
v_gene: TRBV10-1
d_gene: TRBD2
CDR3nt: TGCGCCAGCAGCGGGGGGACTAGCGGTTCCTACAATGAGCAGTTCTTC
CDR3aa: CASSGGTSGSYNEQFF

j_gene: TRBJ2-3
abundance: NA
v_gene: TRBV24-1
d_gene: TRBD2
CDR3nt: TGTGCCACCCATAGCGGGAGAATTAGCACAGATACGCAGTATTTT
CDR3aa: CATHSGRISTDTQYF

j_gene: TRBJ2-2
abundance: NA
v_gene: TRBV6-6
d_gene: TRBD1
CDR3nt: TGTGCCGGTAAACGGACAGGAACCCCGAACACCGGGGAGCTGTTTTTT
CDR3aa: CAGKRTGTPNTGELFF

j_gene: TRBJ1-5
abundance: NA
v_gene: TRBV9
d_gene: TRBD1
CDR3nt: TGTGCCAGCAGTGCCCAGGGGGTCGGGCGGCCCCAGCATTTT
CDR3aa: CASSAQGVGRPQHF

j_gene: TRBJ1-1
abundance: NA
v_gene: TRBV7-8
d_gene: TRBD1
CDR3nt: TGTGCCAGCAGCATTGGGGACAGGGCGAACACTGAAGCTTTCTTT
CDR3aa: CASSIGDRANTEAFF

j_gene: TRBJ1-1
abundance: NA
v_gene: TRBV30
d_gene: NA
CDR3nt: TGTGCCTGGAGACCCGGGTTTAGGGGCACTGAAGCTTTCTTT
CDR3aa: CAWRPGFRGTEAFF

j_gene: TRBJ1-6
abundance: NA
v_gene: TRBV19
d_gene: NA
CDR3nt: TGTGCCAGTAGTATCGGTGTAGCGGCTAATTCACCCCTCCACTTT
CDR3aa: CASSIGVAANSPLHF

j_gene: TRBJ1-2
abundance: NA
v_gene: TRBV19
d_gene: NA
CDR3nt: TGTGCCAGTAGTATCGGGCAGTTGGACTCCTACTTC
CDR3aa: CASSIGQLDSYF

j_gene: TRBJ1-2
abundance: NA
v_gene: TRBV7-9
d_gene: TRBD1
CDR3nt: TGTGCCAGCAGCTTAGTGACAACAGGGGGATCTGGCTACACCTTC
CDR3aa: CASSLVTTGGSGYTF

j_gene: TRBJ2-3
abundance: NA
v_gene: TRBV18
d_gene: TRBD2
CDR3nt: TGTGCCAGCTCACCACCTTTAGCGGGAGGCCTCGATACGCAGTATTTT
CDR3aa: CASSPPLAGGLDTQYF

j_gene: TRBJ1-6
abundance: NA
v_gene: TRBV5-1
d_gene: NA
CDR3nt: TGCGCCAGCAGCTTGCTTGACGGGGATTCACCCCTCCACTTT
CDR3aa: CASSLLDGDSPLHF

j_gene: TRBJ2-5
abundance: NA
v_gene: TRBV29-1
d_gene: NA
CDR3nt: TGCAGCACCCGAAGGGGAGAGACCCAGTACTTC
CDR3aa: CSTRRGETQYF

j_gene: TRBJ1-5
abundance: NA
v_gene: TRBV10-1
d_gene: TRBD1
CDR3nt: TGCGCCAGCAGGCAGGACAGGGGAAGCAATCAGCCCCAGCATTTT
CDR3aa: CASRQDRGSNQPQHF

j_gene: TRBJ2-1
abundance: NA
v_gene: TRBV30
d_gene: TRBD2
CDR3nt: TGTGCCTGGAAGTTTGCGGGAGGTCCTGGGGATGAGCAGTTCTTC
CDR3aa: CAWKFAGGPGDEQFF

j_gene: TRBJ1-1
abundance: NA
v_gene: TRBV3-1/TRBV3-2
d_gene: TRBD1
CDR3nt: TGTGCCAGCAGCCTTAACTACAGGGGAAGCAACACTGAAGCTTTCTTT
CDR3aa: CASSLNYRGSNTEAFF

j_gene: TRBJ1-5
abundance: NA
v_gene: TRBV10-1
d_gene: NA
CDR3nt: TGCGCCATTCCGTTTCGGTACCTGAATAGCAATCAGCCCCAGCATTTT
CDR3aa: CAIPFRYLNSNQPQHF

j_gene: TRBJ1-1
abundance: NA
v_gene: TRBV19
d_gene: NA
CDR3nt: TGTGCCAGTAGTATAGGTGGGAGCAGGCTAGAGTGGAACACTGAAGCTTTCTTT
CDR3aa: CASSIGGSRLEWNTEAFF

j_gene: TRBJ1-1
abundance: NA
v_gene: TRBV5-1
d_gene: TRBD1
CDR3nt: TGCGCCAGCAGCATCCGCCAGGGGGAATCGGCTGAAGCTTTCTTT
CDR3aa: CASSIRQGESAEAFF

j_gene: TRBJ2-1
abundance: few
v_gene: TRBV6-5
d_gene: NA
CDR3nt: TGTGCCAGCAGGACTACTCAAGATTACAATGAGCAGTTCTTC
CDR3aa: CASRTTQDYNEQFF

j_gene: TRBJ1-1
abundance: NA
v_gene: TRBV6-5
d_gene: TRBD1
CDR3nt: TGTGCCAGCAGCAGGGGGTCTCGACTGAACACTGAAGCTTTCTTT
CDR3aa: CASSRGSRLNTEAFF

j_gene: TRBJ2-1
abundance: NA
v_gene: TRBV30
d_gene: TRBD2
CDR3nt: TGTGCCTTGACTAGCGGGCAACCTAGGAGCTCCTACAATGAGCAGTTCTTC
CDR3aa: CALTSGQPRSSYNEQFF

j_gene: TRBJ2-1
abundance: NA
v_gene: TRBV11-2
d_gene: NA
CDR3nt: TGTGCCAGCAGCCTGCTAGCTTACAATGAGCAGTTCTTC
CDR3aa: CASSLLAYNEQFF

j_gene: TRBJ1-2
abundance: once
v_gene: TRBV5-1
d_gene: TRBD1
CDR3nt: TGCGCCAGCAGCTTACGGGACAGGGCTGACTACACCTTC
CDR3aa: CASSLRDRADYTF

j_gene: TRBJ1-2
abundance: once
v_gene: TRBV28
d_gene: NA
CDR3nt: TGTGCCAGCAGTCAGGATTATGGCTACACCTTC
CDR3aa: CASSQDYGYTF

j_gene: TRBJ1-2
abundance: few
v_gene: TRBV15
d_gene: TRBD1
CDR3nt: TGTGCCACCAGCAGTGGACAGGGTTTGGGCTATGGCTACACCTTC
CDR3aa: CATSSGQGLGYGYTF

j_gene: TRBJ1-1
abundance: NA
v_gene: TRBV27
d_gene: TRBD1
CDR3nt: TGTGCCAGCAGTTCAACGAACAGGGGGGCTTTCTTT
CDR3aa: CASSSTNRGAFF

j_gene: TRBJ2-7
abundance: NA
v_gene: TRBV6-2/TRBV6-3
d_gene: NA
CDR3nt: TGTGCCAGCAGTTACGCAGGGGTATACGAGCAGTACTTC
CDR3aa: CASSYAGVYEQYF

j_gene: TRBJ2-2
abundance: NA
v_gene: TRBV9
d_gene: NA
CDR3nt: TGTGCCAGCAGCCCCAACTGGGGGGGCTACGGGGAGCTGTTTTTT
CDR3aa: CASSPNWGGYGELFF

j_gene: TRBJ1-2
abundance: NA
v_gene: TRBV7-2
d_gene: TRBD1
CDR3nt: TGTGCCAGCAGCTGGGGACAGGTCTATGGCTACACCTTC
CDR3aa: CASSWGQVYGYTF

j_gene: TRBJ1-4
abundance: NA
v_gene: TRBV9
d_gene: TRBD1
CDR3nt: TGTGCCAGCAGCGTAGGAGGGACAGGGCGGGATGAAAAACTGTTTTTT
CDR3aa: CASSVGGTGRDEKLFF

j_gene: TRBJ2-1
abundance: NA
v_gene: TRBV27
d_gene: NA
CDR3nt: TGTGCCAGCAGTTACCGAGCGGCCAATGAGCAGTTCTTC
CDR3aa: CASSYRAANEQFF

j_gene: TRBJ2-7
abundance: NA
v_gene: TRBV3-1/TRBV3-2
d_gene: NA
CDR3nt: TGTGCCAGCAGCCAAGGACAGTTTGCCTACGAGCAGTACTTC
CDR3aa: CASSQGQFAYEQYF

j_gene: TRBJ2-3
abundance: NA
v_gene: TRBV5-4
d_gene: NA
CDR3nt: TGTGCCAGCAGCTCGGGGGGCCGCGGGGCAGATACGCAGTATTTT
CDR3aa: CASSSGGRGADTQYF

j_gene: TRBJ2-1
abundance: NA
v_gene: TRBV28
d_gene: NA
CDR3nt: TGTGCCAGCAGTTTTATCCTGGGCAGCAATGAGCAGTTCTTC
CDR3aa: CASSFILGSNEQFF

j_gene: TRBJ2-1
abundance: NA
v_gene: TRBV28
d_gene: TRBD2
CDR3nt: TGTGCCAGCAGTCAAATAGCGGGAGGGGCCTACAATGAGCAGTTCTTC
CDR3aa: CASSQIAGGAYNEQFF

j_gene: TRBJ2-1
abundance: NA
v_gene: TRBV30
d_gene: NA
CDR3nt: TGTGCCTGGAGTGTAGGGGTCTCCTACAATGAGCAGTTCTTC
CDR3aa: CAWSVGVSYNEQFF

j_gene: TRBJ2-5
abundance: NA
v_gene: TRBV19
d_gene: TRBD2
CDR3nt: TGTGCCAGTAGTACCCCGGGGGGGCCAGAGGAGACCCAGTACTTC
CDR3aa: CASSTPGGPEETQYF

j_gene: TRBJ1-2
abundance: NA
v_gene: TRBV29-1
d_gene: NA
CDR3nt: TGCAGCGTGTATACAGGAAACTATGGCTACACCTTC
CDR3aa: CSVYTGNYGYTF

j_gene: TRBJ2-6
abundance: once
v_gene: TRBV29-1
d_gene: TRBD1
CDR3nt: TGCAGCGTATCTTCCGGGACAGGGGGAAGCTCTGGGGCCAACGTCCTGACTTTC
CDR3aa: CSVSSGTGGSSGANVLTF

j_gene: TRBJ2-7
abundance: many
v_gene: TRBV30
d_gene: NA
CDR3nt: TGTGCCTGGAGTGTAGACTATTCGAGGGAGCAGTACTTC
CDR3aa: CAWSVDYSREQYF

j_gene: TRBJ2-5
abundance: NA
v_gene: TRBV7-7
d_gene: TRBD2
CDR3nt: TGTGCTAGCAGCACTAGCGGGACAGGAGAGACCCAGTACTTC
CDR3aa: CASSTSGTGETQYF

j_gene: TRBJ2-3
abundance: once
v_gene: TRBV3-1/TRBV3-2
d_gene: NA
CDR3nt: TGTGCCAGCAGCCAGAATGGGCCCACAGATACGCAGTATTTT
CDR3aa: CASSQNGPTDTQYF